The 12 T cell receptor beta chains in this list originate from one sample, sequenced in a study of T-cell memory formation after mild COVID-19. TCRdb analysed the 5' RACE reads with MiXCR anew, one entry per CDR3 protein. The sample holds about 190,000 distinct CDR3 sequences; roughly a tenth are singletons and the top ten take approximately 2.8%. The specimen was PBMCs or a T cell subset sorted from them (not recorded which). All receptors come from a man younger than 35 who had mild COVID-19 (a few samples of this study predate the infection). Cell type and time point are not known.

The chain joins TRBV7-9 to TRBJ1-1, with 9 bases lining up with TRBD1. V shed 0 bases, J shed 10 bases, and the junction held 9 bases outside the gene matches. CDR1 and CDR2 from the germline V gene are SEHNR and FQNEAQ (reference sequence). The CDR3 consists of 15 residues. The CDR3 DNA reads TGTGCCAGCAGCTTAGCCCTCCGGACAGGGGTTCCAGCTTTCTTT. This encodes CASSLALRTGVPAFF.

This rearrangement joins TRBV5-1 to TRBJ2-3; D might be TRBD1 or TRBD2, each matching 6 bases. V was cut by 4 bases and J by 4 bases, with 13 bases left in between. CDR1 and CDR2 (germline): SGHRS, YFSETQ. The length of the CDR3 is 14 residues. The CDR3 nucleotides read TGCGCCAGCAGCCCGGGGGCGCTATCAGATACGCAGTATTTT. This encodes CASSPGALSDTQYF.

This clonotype came up many times. The CDR3: CASSPSHEQYF. In DNA form, the CDR3 reads TGTGCCAGCTCACCATCCCACGAGCAGTACTTC. This rearrangement joins TRBV18 to TRBJ2-7; no definite D call. This CDR3 region has 11 residues. The V end was cut by 2 bases, the J end by 5 bases, with 4 bases between. The germline V gene has CDR1 KGHSH and CDR2 LQKENI. The variable domain in full, completed from reference TRBV18 and TRBJ2-7, reads NAGVMQNPRHLVRRRGQEARLRCSPMKGHSHVYWYRQLPEEGLKFMVYLQKENIIDESGMPKERFSAEFPKEGPSILRIQQVVRGDSAAYFCASSPSHEQYFGPGTRLTVT.

In this sample, this clonotype turned up many times. This sequence joins TRBV5-1 and TRBJ2-1, with a weak D call TRBD1 (6 bases). V was clipped by 0 bases and J by 0 bases, with 7 bases between them. The CDR3 has 15 amino acids. Germline V gene data show CDR1 as SGHRS and CDR2 as YFSETQ. The DNA for the CDR3 is TGCGCCAGCAGCTTGGCAGGGGACTCCTACAATGAGCAGTTCTTC. This codes for CASSLAGDSYNEQFF.

V is TRBV4-1 and J is TRBJ2-3; TRBD1 might be the D (5 bases). V lost 5 bases and J lost 9, with 21 bases in between. Germline lookup yields CDR1 MGHRA and CDR2 YSYEKL. This CDR3 spans 15 amino acids. The chain's CDR3 is CASSSRQGGFMTQYF. The CDR3 DNA is TGCGCCAGCAGCAGTCGGCAGGGTGGTTTTATGACGCAGTATTTT.

The chain couples TRBV29-1 to TRBJ1-5; possibly TRBD1 for D (6 bases). This CDR3 comprises 13 residues. CDR1 SQVTM and CDR2 ANQGSEA come from the germline V gene. The V end lost 7 bases, the J end lost 2 bases, and 12 bases lay between the germline ends. The CDR3 nucleotides read TGCAGCGCCGGGGGCGCGGGCAATCAGCCCCAGCATTTT. Its translation: CSAGGAGNQPQHF.

The chain uses TRBV5-5 and TRBJ1-4, with 7 bases that match TRBD1. V dropped 4 bases and J dropped 6; count of bases not matched to a gene: 6. Germline CDR1 SGHKS, CDR2 YYEKEE (reference sequence). The CDR3 contains 14 residues. CDR3 region: CASSPTGIHEKLFF. DNA of the CDR3: TGTGCCAGCAGCCCGACAGGGATTCATGAAAAACTGTTTTTT.

J is TRBJ2-7 and V is TRBV4-1; 7 bases are shared with TRBD2. Germline trimming cut 6 bases from V and 5 bases from J; bases unmatched to any gene: 16. The CDR3 covers 16 residues. Germline CDR1 reads MGHRA; CDR2 reads YSYEKL. The CDR3 here is CASRHDDGRGVHEQYF. CDR3 sequence (DNA): TGCGCCAGCAGACATGACGATGGACGGGGGGTCCACGAGCAGTACTTC.

The chain uses TRBV6-2 or TRBV6-3 and TRBJ2-1; the match to TRBD2 covers 12 bases. The CDR3 has 16 residues. Germline V gene sequence: CDR1 MNHEY, CDR2 SVGEGT. V trimming: 5 bases; J trimming: 8 bases; junction bases outside the gene matches: 10. CDR3: CASSPTSGGMADEQFF. The DNA for the CDR3 is TGTGCCAGCAGTCCGACTAGCGGGGGTATGGCAGATGAGCAGTTCTTC.

This sequence joins TRBV7-2 and TRBJ1-2; D unclear. The CDR3 extends over 15 amino acids. Per germline, CDR1 SGHTA and CDR2 FQGNSA. The V gene lost 5 bases and the J gene lost 0 bases, with 13 bases spanning the gap. The CDR3 loop is CASSQAYSSNYGYTF. CDR3 DNA sequence: TGTGCCAGCAGCCAGGCGTACAGTTCTAACTATGGCTACACCTTC.

The chain carries TRBV9 and TRBJ2-7; TRBD1 matches at 9 bases. The trim removed 2 bases at V and 3 bases at J, leaving 6 bases unmatched. From germline, CDR1 is SGDLS and CDR2 YYNGEE. The CDR3 loop spans 15 amino acids. CDR3 DNA sequence: TGTGCCAGCAGCGTCGGACAGGGGACAAGCTACGAGCAGTACTTC. Residues: CASSVGQGTSYEQYF.

This clonotype appeared a few times. V usage is TRBV9 and J usage is TRBJ2-5; 8 bases fit TRBD2. Germline CDR1 and CDR2: SGDLS and YYNGEE. The junction had 10 bases not matched to a gene; V was cut back by 1 base and J by 5 bases. The length of the CDR3 is 16 residues. The CDR3 is CASSVTISGGWETQYF. In DNA, the CDR3 is TGTGCCAGCAGCGTAACAATCAGCGGGGGATGGGAGACCCAGTACTTC.